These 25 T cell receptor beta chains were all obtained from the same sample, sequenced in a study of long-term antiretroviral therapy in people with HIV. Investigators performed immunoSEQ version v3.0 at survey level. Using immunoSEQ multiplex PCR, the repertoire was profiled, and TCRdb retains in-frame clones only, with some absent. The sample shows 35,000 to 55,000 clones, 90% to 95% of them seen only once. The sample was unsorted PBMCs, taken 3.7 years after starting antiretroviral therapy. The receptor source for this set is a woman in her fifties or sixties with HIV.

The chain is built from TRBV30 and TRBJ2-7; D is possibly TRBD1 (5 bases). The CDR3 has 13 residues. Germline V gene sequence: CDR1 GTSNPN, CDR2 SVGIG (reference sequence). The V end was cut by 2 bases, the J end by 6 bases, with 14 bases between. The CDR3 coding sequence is TGTGCCTGGAGTCCTCAGGGATGGGGCGAGCAGTACTTC. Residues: CAWSPQGWGEQYF.

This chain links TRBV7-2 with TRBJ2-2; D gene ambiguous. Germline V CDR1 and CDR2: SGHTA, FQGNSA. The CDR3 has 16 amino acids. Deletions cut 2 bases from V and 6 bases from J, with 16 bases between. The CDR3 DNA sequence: TGTGCCAGCAGCTTAAGTATAGTTGCAATGGCCGGGGAGCTGTTTTTT. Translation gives CASSLSIVAMAGELFF.

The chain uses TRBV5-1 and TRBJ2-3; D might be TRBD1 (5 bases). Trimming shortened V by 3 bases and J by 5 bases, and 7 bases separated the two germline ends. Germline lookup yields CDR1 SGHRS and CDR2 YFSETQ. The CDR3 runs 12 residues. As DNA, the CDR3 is TGCGCCAGCAGCTCCCAGGGAGATACGCAGTATTTT. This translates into CASSSQGDTQYF. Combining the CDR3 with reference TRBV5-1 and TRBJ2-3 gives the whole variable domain KAGVTQTPRYLIKTRGQQVTLSCSPISGHRSVSWYQQTPGQGLQFLFEYFSETQRNKGNFPGRFSGRQFSNSRSEMNVSTLELGDSALYLCASSSQGDTQYFGPGTRLTVL.

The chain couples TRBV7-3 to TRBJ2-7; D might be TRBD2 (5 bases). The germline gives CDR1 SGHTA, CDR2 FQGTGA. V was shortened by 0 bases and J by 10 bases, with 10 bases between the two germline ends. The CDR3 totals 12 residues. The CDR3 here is CASSLTLRVQYF. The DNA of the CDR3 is TGTGCCAGCAGCTTAACGCTGAGGGTCCAGTACTTC.

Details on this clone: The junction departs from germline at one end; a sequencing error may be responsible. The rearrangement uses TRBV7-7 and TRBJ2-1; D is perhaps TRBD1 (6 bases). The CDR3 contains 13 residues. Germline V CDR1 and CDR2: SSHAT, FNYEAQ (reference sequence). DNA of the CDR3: TGTGCTAGCAGCTTGACAGGATACAATGAGCAGTTCTTC. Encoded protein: CASSLTGYNEQFF.

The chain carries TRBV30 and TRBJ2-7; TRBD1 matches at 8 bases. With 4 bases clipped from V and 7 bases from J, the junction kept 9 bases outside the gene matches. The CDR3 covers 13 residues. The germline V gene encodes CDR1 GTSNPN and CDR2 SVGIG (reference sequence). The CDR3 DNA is TGTGCCTGGACCTCCCGGACAGGGAAAGAGCAGTACTTC. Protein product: CAWTSRTGKEQYF.

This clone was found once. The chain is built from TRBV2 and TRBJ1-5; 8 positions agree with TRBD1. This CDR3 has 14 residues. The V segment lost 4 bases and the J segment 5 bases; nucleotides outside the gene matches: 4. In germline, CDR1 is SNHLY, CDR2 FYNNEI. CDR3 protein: CASSGGRGHQPQHF. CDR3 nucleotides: TGTGCCAGCAGTGGGGGCAGGGGGCATCAGCCCCAGCATTTT.

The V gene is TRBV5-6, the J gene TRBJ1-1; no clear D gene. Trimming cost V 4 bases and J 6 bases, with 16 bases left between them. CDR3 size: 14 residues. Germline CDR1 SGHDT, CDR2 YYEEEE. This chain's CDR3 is CASSQSPAGAEAFF. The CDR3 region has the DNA TGTGCCAGCAGCCAATCCCCCGCCGGCGCTGAAGCTTTCTTT. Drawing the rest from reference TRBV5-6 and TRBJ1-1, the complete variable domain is DAGVTQSPTHLIKTRGQQVTLRCSPKSGHDTVSWYQQALGQGPQFIFQYYEEEERQRGNFPDRFSGHQFPNYSSELNVNALLLGDSALYLCASSQSPAGAEAFFGQGTRLTVV.

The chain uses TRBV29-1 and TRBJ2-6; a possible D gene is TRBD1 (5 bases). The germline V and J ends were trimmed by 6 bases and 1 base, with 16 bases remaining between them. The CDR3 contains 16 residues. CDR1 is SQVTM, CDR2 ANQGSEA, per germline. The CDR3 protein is CSVSDTGGSGANVLTF. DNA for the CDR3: TGCAGCGTATCGGACACAGGCGGATCTGGGGCCAACGTCCTGACTTTC. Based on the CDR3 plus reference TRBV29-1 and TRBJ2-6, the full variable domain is SAVISQKPSRDICQRGTSLTIQCQVDSQVTMMFWYRQQPGQSLTLIATANQGSEATYESGFVIDKFPISRPNLTFSTLTVSNMSPEDSSIYLCSVSDTGGSGANVLTFGAGSRLTVL.

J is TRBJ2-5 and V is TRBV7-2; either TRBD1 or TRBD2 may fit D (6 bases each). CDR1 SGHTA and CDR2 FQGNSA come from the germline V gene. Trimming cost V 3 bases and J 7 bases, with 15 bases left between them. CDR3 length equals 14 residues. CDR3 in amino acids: CASSFDGGRGTQYF. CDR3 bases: TGTGCCAGCAGCTTCGACGGGGGCAGAGGGACCCAGTACTTC.

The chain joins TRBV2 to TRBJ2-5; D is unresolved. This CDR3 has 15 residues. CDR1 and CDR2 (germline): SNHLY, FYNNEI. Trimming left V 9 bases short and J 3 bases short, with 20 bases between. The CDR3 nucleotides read TGTGCCAGTGCGGACGTGTGGTTAGTCAAAGAGACCCAGTACTTC. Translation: CASADVWLVKETQYF.

The CDR3 loop is CASSPLAGGGETQYF. The CDR3, as DNA: TGTGCCAGCAGTCCCCTAGCGGGGGGAGGGGAGACCCAGTACTTC. The V and J genes are TRBV6-1 and TRBJ2-5; 11 bases map to TRBD2. This CDR3 spans 15 amino acids. Germline V CDR1 and CDR2: MNHNS, SASEGT. V dropped 5 bases and J dropped 5; count of bases not matched to a gene: 7.

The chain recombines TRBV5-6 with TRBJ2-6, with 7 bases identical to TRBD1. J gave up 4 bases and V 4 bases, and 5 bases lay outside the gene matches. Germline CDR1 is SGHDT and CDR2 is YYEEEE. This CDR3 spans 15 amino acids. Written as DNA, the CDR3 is TGTGCCAGCAGCCTTACAGGGGCCGGGGCCAACGTCCTGACTTTC. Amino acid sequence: CASSLTGAGANVLTF.

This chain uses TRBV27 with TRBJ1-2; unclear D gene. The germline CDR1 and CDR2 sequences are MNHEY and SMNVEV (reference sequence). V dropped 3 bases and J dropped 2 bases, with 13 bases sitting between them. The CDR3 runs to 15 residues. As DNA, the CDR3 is TGTGCCAGCAGTTTTCGGCGGGAGACCAACTATGGCTACACCTTC. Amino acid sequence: CASSFRRETNYGYTF.

The CDR3 loop is CASSLTTLVGANEKLFF. The CDR3 nucleotides are TGTGCCAGCAGCTTAACGACCCTTGTGGGTGCTAATGAAAAACTGTTTTTT. The rearrangement uses TRBV7-8 and TRBJ1-4, with D unclear. The CDR3 extends over 17 amino acids. Germline CDR1 reads SGHVS; CDR2 reads FQNEAQ. With 2 bases removed from V and 3 bases from J, the gap between germline ends came to 16 bases.

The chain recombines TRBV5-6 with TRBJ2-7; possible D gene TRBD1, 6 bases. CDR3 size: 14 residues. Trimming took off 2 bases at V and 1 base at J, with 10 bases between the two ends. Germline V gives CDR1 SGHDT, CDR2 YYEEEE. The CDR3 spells CASSLGGRSYEQYF. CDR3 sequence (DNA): TGTGCCAGCAGCTTAGGGGGAAGGTCCTACGAGCAGTACTTC.

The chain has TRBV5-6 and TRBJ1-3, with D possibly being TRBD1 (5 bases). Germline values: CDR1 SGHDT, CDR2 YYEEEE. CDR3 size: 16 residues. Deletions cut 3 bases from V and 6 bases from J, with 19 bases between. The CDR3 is CASSSETEQRENTIYF. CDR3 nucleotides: TGTGCCAGCAGCTCAGAGACAGAACAAAGGGAAAACACCATATATTTT.

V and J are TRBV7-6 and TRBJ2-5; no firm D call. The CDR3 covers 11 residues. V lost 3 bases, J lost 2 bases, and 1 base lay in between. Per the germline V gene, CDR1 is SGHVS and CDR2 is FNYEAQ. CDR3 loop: CASSFQETQYF. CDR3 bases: TGTGCCAGCAGCTTTCAAGAGACCCAGTACTTC. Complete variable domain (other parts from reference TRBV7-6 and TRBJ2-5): GAGVSQSPRYKVTKRGQDVALRCDPISGHVSLYWYRQALGQGPEFLTYFNYEAQQDKSGLPNDRFSAERPEGSISTLTIQRTEQRDSAMYRCASSFQETQYFGPGTRLLVL.

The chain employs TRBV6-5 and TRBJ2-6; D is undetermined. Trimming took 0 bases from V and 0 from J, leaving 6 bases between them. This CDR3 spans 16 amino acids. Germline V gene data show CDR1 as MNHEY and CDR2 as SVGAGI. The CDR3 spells CASSYSRSSGANVLTF. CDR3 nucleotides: TGTGCCAGCAGTTACTCAAGGAGCTCTGGGGCCAACGTCCTGACTTTC.

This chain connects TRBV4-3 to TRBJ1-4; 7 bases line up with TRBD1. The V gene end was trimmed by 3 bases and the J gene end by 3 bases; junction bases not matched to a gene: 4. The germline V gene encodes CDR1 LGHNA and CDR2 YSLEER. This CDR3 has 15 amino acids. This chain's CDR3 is CASSQQRGPNEKLFF. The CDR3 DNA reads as TGCGCCAGCAGCCAGCAGAGGGGGCCTAATGAAAAACTGTTTTTT.

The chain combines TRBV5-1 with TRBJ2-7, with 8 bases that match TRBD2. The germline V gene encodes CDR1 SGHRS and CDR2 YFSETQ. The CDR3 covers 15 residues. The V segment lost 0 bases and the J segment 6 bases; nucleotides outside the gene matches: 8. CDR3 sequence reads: CASSLDRGGFGEQYF. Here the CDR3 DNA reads TGCGCCAGCAGCTTGGATCGGGGGGGGTTCGGCGAGCAGTACTTC. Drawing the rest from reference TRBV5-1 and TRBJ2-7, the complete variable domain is KAGVTQTPRYLIKTRGQQVTLSCSPISGHRSVSWYQQTPGQGLQFLFEYFSETQRNKGNFPGRFSGRQFSNSRSEMNVSTLELGDSALYLCASSLDRGGFGEQYFGPGTRLTVT.

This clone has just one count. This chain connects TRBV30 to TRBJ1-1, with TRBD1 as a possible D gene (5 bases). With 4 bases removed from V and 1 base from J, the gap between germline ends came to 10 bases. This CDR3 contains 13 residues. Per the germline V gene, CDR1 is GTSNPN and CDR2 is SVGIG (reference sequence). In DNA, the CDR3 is TGTGCCTGGAATCAGGGTAGGAACACTGAAGCTTTCTTT. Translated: CAWNQGRNTEAFF.

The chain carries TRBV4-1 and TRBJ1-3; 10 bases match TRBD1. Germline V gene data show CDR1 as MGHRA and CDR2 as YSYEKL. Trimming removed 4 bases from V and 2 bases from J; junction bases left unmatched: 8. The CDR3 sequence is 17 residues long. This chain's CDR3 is CASSPSGQGIPGNTIYF. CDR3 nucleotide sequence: TGCGCCAGCAGCCCATCGGGACAGGGGATCCCTGGAAACACCATATATTTT.

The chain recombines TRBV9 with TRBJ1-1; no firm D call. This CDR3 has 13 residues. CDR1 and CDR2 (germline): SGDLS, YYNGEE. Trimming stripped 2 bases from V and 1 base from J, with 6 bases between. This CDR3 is CASSVTENTEAFF. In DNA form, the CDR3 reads TGTGCCAGCAGCGTTACAGAGAACACTGAAGCTTTCTTT. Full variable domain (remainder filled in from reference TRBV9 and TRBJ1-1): DSGVTQTPKHLITATGQRVTLRCSPRSGDLSVYWYQQSLDQGLQFLIQYYNGEERAKGNILERFSAQQFPDLHSELNLSSLELGDSALYFCASSVTENTEAFFGQGTRLTVV.

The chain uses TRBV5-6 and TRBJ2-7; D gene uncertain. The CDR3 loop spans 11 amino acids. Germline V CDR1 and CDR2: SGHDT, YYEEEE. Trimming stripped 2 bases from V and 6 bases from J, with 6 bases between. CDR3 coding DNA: TGTGCCAGCAGCTTCTCTAGCGAGCAGTACTTC. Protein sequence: CASSFSSEQYF.